The clone carrying this TCR beta chain was detected once. The antigen is not known. The data stem from a study of monozygotic twins with cystic fibrosis. Study-level points and caveats: No link emerged between shared CDR3 counts and age, concordance or severity. Monozygotic CF twins shared more identical nucleotide clonotypes than unrelated patients.

V shed 8 bases, J shed 6 bases, and the junction held 8 bases outside the gene matches. Looked up from germline, CDR1 is MNHNY and CDR2 is SVGAGI (reference sequence). This CDR3 comprises 15 residues. The data were produced by immunoSEQ multiplex PCR, yet TCRdb's version contains in-frame clones alone and is incomplete. The sample yields around 25,000 clones, around 96% seen once. This chain links TRBV6-6 with TRBJ2-2, with 11 bases that match TRBD2. Material: blood. The source is a girl aged 2-10 years with cystic fibrosis. The CDR3 DNA follows: TGTGCCAGCCTACAGCTAGCGGGAGGTTCCGGGGAGCTGTTTTTT. It yields the protein CASLQLAGGSGELFF.